Following are 32 T cell receptor beta chains from one sample sequenced in a study of blood T cell repertoires in COVID-19. The assay was immunoSEQ multiplex PCR, and TCRdb's table has in-frame clones only and misses some. The table shows approximately 220,000 clones, with roughly 85% occurring only once. Sequencing was carried out using PBMCs or T cells enriched from blood (not recorded which). These receptors all stem from a man in his forties or fifties who had recovered from COVID-19.

V and J are TRBV2 and TRBJ1-1, with 7 positions matching TRBD1. J gave up 0 bases and V 11 bases, and 6 bases lay outside the gene matches. The CDR3 length is 13 residues. In germline, CDR1 is SNHLY, CDR2 FYNNEI. This CDR3 reads CAFLQGMNTEAFF. CDR3 nucleotides: TGTGCCTTTTTACAGGGGATGAACACTGAAGCTTTCTTT.

This sequence joins TRBV2 and TRBJ2-2; perhaps TRBD2 as D (5 bases). The CDR3 length is 16 residues. V was shortened by 3 bases and J by 4 bases, with 15 bases between the two germline ends. From germline, CDR1 is SNHLY and CDR2 FYNNEI. The CDR3 sequence: CASSDDKRRGTGELFF. In DNA form, the CDR3 reads TGTGCCAGCAGTGATGATAAGCGCCGGGGCACCGGGGAGCTGTTTTTT. The variable domain in full, completed from reference TRBV2 and TRBJ2-2, reads EPEVTQTPSHQVTQMGQEVILRCVPISNHLYFYWYRQILGQKVEFLVSFYNNEISEKSEIFDDQFSVERPDGSNFTLKIRSTKLEDSAMYFCASSDDKRRGTGELFFGEGSRLTVL.

The J gene is TRBJ1-2, the V gene TRBV19, with a weak D call TRBD1 (6 bases). Germline CDR1 is LNHDA and CDR2 is SQIVND (reference sequence). Trimming removed 6 bases from V and 1 base from J, with 18 bases in between. This CDR3 has 16 residues. The CDR3 loop is CASRTEPTGINYGYTF. DNA of the CDR3: TGTGCCAGTAGAACCGAACCGACAGGTATTAACTATGGCTACACCTTC.

This sequence joins TRBV11-3 and TRBJ2-2, with TRBD2 matching 12 bases. In germline, CDR1 is SGHNT, CDR2 YENEEA. The CDR3 extends over 16 amino acids. J was trimmed by 6 bases and V by 5 bases; bases with no gene match: 7. As DNA, the CDR3 is TGTGCCAGCAGCGGATCTAGCGGGAGGGCTTCCGGGGAGCTGTTTTTT. Protein sequence: CASSGSSGRASGELFF. Full variable domain (outside the CDR3, taken from reference TRBV11-3 and TRBJ2-2): EAGVVQSPRYKIIEKKQPVAFWCNPISGHNTLYWYLQNLGQGPELLIRYENEEAVDDSQLPKDRFSAERLKGVDSTLKIQPAELGDSAVYLCASSGSSGRASGELFFGEGSRLTVL.

This clone occurred a few times. V usage is TRBV12-5 and J usage is TRBJ2-2; a possible D gene is TRBD2 (6 bases). CDR3 length: 17 residues. The germline CDR1 and CDR2 sequences are LGHNT and FRNRAP. Trimming stripped 3 bases from V and 1 base from J, with 15 bases between. CDR3 DNA sequence: TGTGCTAGTGGTTTCCTCTTAAGCGGGCTGAACACCGGGGAGCTGTTTTTT. It encodes CASGFLLSGLNTGELFF.

This clone came up once. The rearrangement uses TRBV2 and TRBJ2-1; 14 bases align to TRBD2. After removal of 6 bases from V and 6 bases from J, the junction contained 4 bases not matched to a gene. Germline V gene data show CDR1 as SNHLY and CDR2 as FYNNEI. The CDR3 has 15 residues. Here the CDR3 DNA reads TGTGCCAGCAGGGGCGGGACTAGCGGGAGCAATGAGCAGTTCTTC. Translation: CASRGGTSGSNEQFF.

The chain has TRBV10-3 and TRBJ2-3, with a possible D match to TRBD2 (6 bases). The CDR3 spans 16 residues. Trimming removed 1 base from V and 2 bases from J, with 13 bases in between. The germline V gene encodes CDR1 ENHRY and CDR2 SYGVKD. CDR3 DNA: TGTGCCATCAGTGAGTTTGAACTAGCTTTCACAGATACGCAGTATTTT. It codes for CAISEFELAFTDTQYF.

CDR3 sequence (DNA): TGCGCCAGCACCGCGGAGCGCAGGGGTCACACTGAAGCTTTCTTT. Translation: CASTAERRGHTEAFF. The J gene is TRBJ1-1, the V gene TRBV4-1; a possible D gene is TRBD1 (6 bases). The CDR3 covers 15 residues. V was cut by 7 bases and J by 3 bases, with 18 bases left in between. Germline CDR1 reads MGHRA; CDR2 reads YSYEKL.

The rearrangement uses TRBV6-5 and TRBJ2-7; the D gene is possibly TRBD2 (6 bases). The V end lost 6 bases, the J end lost 0 bases, and 9 bases lay between the germline ends. Germline assignment: CDR1 MNHEY and CDR2 SVGAGI. The CDR3 consists of 13 residues. CDR3 protein: CASSAGPSYEQYF. In nucleotides, the CDR3 is TGTGCCAGCAGCGCGGGACCCTCCTACGAGCAGTACTTC.

The CDR3 region is CATSKEQGSYGYTF. In DNA, the CDR3 is TGTGCCACCAGCAAAGAACAGGGTTCCTATGGCTACACCTTC. The chain joins TRBV15 to TRBJ1-2, with a weak D call TRBD1 (6 bases). V was pared by 4 bases and J by 4 bases, with 13 bases between. The V gene's germline CDR1 is LNHNV and CDR2 YYDKDF (reference sequence). The CDR3 covers 14 residues.

This chain connects TRBV3-1 (or the pseudogene TRBV3-2) to TRBJ2-1; possible D gene TRBD2, 5 bases. CDR1 LGHDT and CDR2 YNNKEL come from the germline V gene (reference sequence). Trimming took off 1 base at V and 7 bases at J, with 8 bases between the two ends. The CDR3 has 13 residues. CDR3: CASSQGLANEQFF. In DNA, the CDR3 is TGTGCCAGCAGCCAAGGGTTAGCGAATGAGCAGTTCTTC.

The chain uses TRBV7-3 and TRBJ2-2, with TRBD2 matching 8 bases. The CDR3 length is 18 residues. V dropped 1 base and J dropped 5; count of bases not matched to a gene: 12. Looked up from germline, CDR1 is SGHTA and CDR2 is FQGTGA. The CDR3 loop reads CASSLIGSSGGGTGELFF. As DNA, the CDR3 is TGTGCCAGCAGCTTAATCGGGTCGAGCGGGGGAGGTACCGGGGAGCTGTTTTTT.

This clone was found once. The genes are TRBV5-1 and TRBJ1-2; 8 bases are shared with TRBD1. With V trimmed by 4 bases and J by 8 bases, 7 bases remained unmatched. CDR3 length: 13 amino acids. From germline, CDR1 is SGHRS and CDR2 YFSETQ. CDR3 in DNA: TGCGCCAGCAGCGTGACAGGGGTCGGGGGCTACACCTTC. It specifies CASSVTGVGGYTF.

V gene TRBV24-1 combines with J gene TRBJ2-1; D uncertain. Germline CDR1 and CDR2: KGHDR and SFDVKD. Trimming left V 3 bases short and J 0 bases short, with 11 bases between. The CDR3 spans 16 residues. The CDR3 here is CATSDASAYSYNEQFF. The CDR3 DNA reads TGTGCCACCAGTGATGCAAGCGCCTACTCCTACAATGAGCAGTTCTTC.

The J gene is TRBJ2-1, the V gene TRBV27; maybe TRBD2 (6 bases). The CDR3 sequence is 15 residues long. V lost 4 bases and J 3 bases, leaving 13 bases between the germline ends. Germline CDR1 and CDR2: MNHEY and SMNVEV (reference sequence). CDR3 DNA: TGTGCCAGCAGTTCTCCGGGAGCCATCTACAATGAGCAGTTCTTC. Protein sequence: CASSSPGAIYNEQFF.

The chain joins TRBV5-1 to TRBJ1-2; 10 bases are shared with TRBD1. The V gene end was trimmed by 4 bases and the J gene end by 5 bases; junction bases not matched to a gene: 8. CDR1 is SGHRS and CDR2 is YFSETQ in the germline V gene. The CDR3 consists of 15 residues. In DNA, the CDR3 is TGCGCCAGCAGCGGCGGGACAGGGGCTTTTTATGGCTACACCTTC. Amino acids: CASSGGTGAFYGYTF.

The rearrangement uses TRBV30 and TRBJ2-1, with D tentatively TRBD2 (5 bases). The ends were cut back, 5 bases at V and 0 bases at J, with 17 bases in the middle. Germline loops: CDR1 GTSNPN, CDR2 SVGIG (reference sequence). The CDR3 has 16 amino acids. The CDR3 reads CAWAPWRSGSYNEQFF. The CDR3 coding sequence is TGTGCCTGGGCCCCCTGGAGGAGCGGCTCCTACAATGAGCAGTTCTTC. The complete variable domain, with remaining parts taken from reference TRBV30 and TRBJ2-1, reads SQTIHQWPATLVQPVGSPLSLECTVEGTSNPNLYWYRQAAGRGLQLLFYSVGIGQISSEVPQNLSASRPQDRQFILSSKKLLLSDSGFYLCAWAPWRSGSYNEQFFGPGTRLTVL.

The chain joins TRBV7-8 to TRBJ2-7; TRBD2 matches at 9 bases. After removal of 6 bases from V and 2 bases from J, the junction contained 8 bases not matched to a gene. The CDR3 is made up of 15 amino acids. CDR1 and CDR2 (germline): SGHVS, FQNEAQ. The CDR3 coding sequence is TGTGCCAGCAGTTATCTAGCGGGGTCCCCCTACGAGCAGTACTTC. Translated: CASSYLAGSPYEQYF.

This clone was picked up a small number of times. This CDR3 is also generated by other DNA sequences in the sample. The chain couples TRBV3-1 (or the pseudogene TRBV3-2) to TRBJ1-1; D may be TRBD1 (6 bases). CDR1 is LGHDT and CDR2 is YNNKEL in the germline V gene (reference sequence). Trimming took 1 base from V and 5 from J, leaving 8 bases between them. The CDR3 totals 13 residues. For the CDR3, the DNA is TGTGCCAGCAGCCAAGGCAGGGGAACTGAAGCTTTCTTT. Translating gives CASSQGRGTEAFF.

The chain combines TRBV24-1 with TRBJ2-3; the D gene is possibly TRBD1 (5 bases). CDR3 length: 13 residues. Germline V gene sequence: CDR1 KGHDR, CDR2 SFDVKD. Trimming pared 5 bases from V and 5 bases from J, leaving 10 bases between. CDR3 sequence (DNA): TGTGCCACCAGTGCTACAAGGGGAGATACGCAGTATTTT. Translating it yields CATSATRGDTQYF.

V usage is TRBV2 and J usage is TRBJ2-7; D unclear. The CDR3 sequence is 13 residues long. In germline, CDR1 is SNHLY, CDR2 FYNNEI. Between the trimmed V and J ends, which lost 5 bases and 4 bases, there was a span of 12 bases. The CDR3: CASSLKPLYEQYF. CDR3 sequence (DNA): TGTGCCAGCAGTTTAAAGCCCCTTTACGAGCAGTACTTC. The variable domain in full, completed from reference TRBV2 and TRBJ2-7, reads EPEVTQTPSHQVTQMGQEVILRCVPISNHLYFYWYRQILGQKVEFLVSFYNNEISEKSEIFDDQFSVERPDGSNFTLKIRSTKLEDSAMYFCASSLKPLYEQYFGPGTRLTVT.

This chain links TRBV30 with TRBJ1-5; D is unresolved. This CDR3 has 14 amino acids. Germline V gives CDR1 GTSNPN, CDR2 SVGIG (reference sequence). The V end lost 1 base, the J end lost 9 bases, and 16 bases lay between the germline ends. The CDR3 DNA follows: TGTGCCTGGAGTGGAGGTGTGGGTACTTCGCCCCAGCATTTT. Translating gives CAWSGGVGTSPQHF.

This clone was observed once. The J gene is TRBJ2-7, the V gene TRBV20-1; 9 positions agree with TRBD2. Trimming cost V 3 bases and J 0 bases; bases outside gene matches: 9. The CDR3 runs 16 residues. Germline V gives CDR1 DFQATT, CDR2 SNEGSKA (reference sequence). CDR3 sequence reads: CSASWLAGTSSYEQYF. CDR3 DNA: TGCAGTGCTAGTTGGCTAGCGGGAACGAGCTCCTACGAGCAGTACTTC.

This clone was found once. The chain combines TRBV28 with TRBJ1-6; the match to TRBD1 covers 8 bases. Germline trimming cut 5 bases from V and 7 bases from J; bases unmatched to any gene: 7. CDR3 length: 15 residues. Germline V gene lookup returns CDR1 MDHEN and CDR2 SYDVKM. For the CDR3, the DNA is TGTGCCAGCAGTGCAATACAGGGGGGGAATTCACCCCTCCACTTT. This codes for CASSAIQGGNSPLHF.

This chain links TRBV6-4 with TRBJ2-6; weak D call: TRBD1 (5 bases). With 2 bases removed from V and 0 bases from J, the gap between germline ends came to 5 bases. This CDR3 has 15 residues. The germline CDR1 and CDR2 sequences are MRHNA and SNTAGT. This CDR3 is CASSDRGSGANVLTF. The CDR3 DNA reads TGTGCCAGCAGTGACAGGGGCTCTGGGGCCAACGTCCTGACTTTC.

The rearrangement links TRBV6-5 to TRBJ2-4, with TRBD1 matching 9 bases. The germline CDR1 and CDR2 sequences are MNHEY and SVGAGI. The CDR3 covers 14 residues. V lost 6 bases and J lost 8; bases outside the gene matches: 8. This CDR3 is CASSGNRGRDIQYF. The CDR3 bases are TGTGCCAGCAGCGGAAACAGGGGGCGGGACATTCAGTACTTC.

V gene TRBV6-1 combines with J gene TRBJ1-1; tentative D call: TRBD1 (5 bases). The V end was cut by 2 bases, the J end by 3 bases, with 13 bases between. This CDR3 contains 15 residues. In germline, CDR1 is MNHNS, CDR2 SASEGT. The CDR3: CASSEMGRVDTEAFF. As DNA, the CDR3 is TGTGCCAGCAGTGAAATGGGCAGGGTGGACACTGAAGCTTTCTTT.

CDR3 in amino acids: CASSLVGTGSYEQYF. The CDR3 DNA reads TGTGCCAGCAGCTTAGTCGGGACTGGATCCTACGAGCAGTACTTC. The chain couples TRBV11-2 to TRBJ2-7; D is perhaps TRBD2 (6 bases). This CDR3 region has 15 residues. Germline loops: CDR1 SGHAT, CDR2 FQNNGV. V was cut by 1 base and J by 1 base, with 11 bases left in between.

The rearrangement joins TRBV5-4 to TRBJ1-1; 7 bases agree with TRBD1. The V segment lost 4 bases and the J segment 1 base; nucleotides outside the gene matches: 4. The germline V gene has CDR1 SGHNT and CDR2 YYREEE (reference sequence). This CDR3 contains 14 residues. CDR3 sequence: CASSATGANTEAFF. The CDR3 region has the DNA TGTGCCAGCAGCGCCACAGGGGCGAACACTGAAGCTTTCTTT.

This rearrangement joins TRBV29-1 to TRBJ2-2, with 14 bases lining up with TRBD2. Germline V CDR1 and CDR2: SQVTM, ANQGSEA. This CDR3 spans 16 amino acids. After removal of 7 bases from V and 7 bases from J, the junction contained 11 bases not matched to a gene. The CDR3 DNA sequence: TGCAGCGCCCGAGGGGGACTAGCGGGAGAGGGCGGGGAGCTGTTTTTT. This gives the protein CSARGGLAGEGGELFF.

DNA for the CDR3: TGTGCCAGCCCCCAATCGAAGGGGGCCTATGGCTACACCTTC. Translated, it gives CASPQSKGAYGYTF. The chain couples TRBV5-8 to TRBJ1-2, with TRBD1 matching 7 bases. V lost 7 bases and J lost 4; bases outside the gene matches: 10. CDR3 size: 14 residues. The germline CDR1 and CDR2 sequences are SGHTS and YDEGEE. Complete variable domain (other parts from reference TRBV5-8 and TRBJ1-2): EAGVTQSPTHLIKTRGQQATLRCSPISGHTSVYWYQQALGLGLQFLLWYDEGEERNRGNFPPRFSGRQFPNYSSELNVNALELEDSALYLCASPQSKGAYGYTFGSGTRLTVV.

The V gene is TRBV5-5, the J gene TRBJ1-4; a weak D match, TRBD1 (6 bases). Per the germline V gene, CDR1 is SGHKS and CDR2 is YYEKEE (reference sequence). The CDR3 sequence is 18 residues long. Trimming took off 4 bases at V and 8 bases at J, with 27 bases between the two ends. This CDR3 is CASSRRGAGVRGPEKLFF. CDR3 coding DNA: TGTGCCAGCAGCCGGAGGGGGGCGGGGGTGCGAGGTCCGGAAAAACTGTTTTTT.